The 29 T cell receptor beta chains in this list originate from one sample, sequenced in a study of post-analysis software for immune sequencing data. General study results and limits: Roughly 5 TRBV segments (TRBV5-6, TRBV5-1 and TRBV20-1 among them) occurred more frequently in patients than in controls.

Their cognate antigens are unknown. cDNA libraries of TCR beta carried unique molecular identifiers. Each CDR3 protein gets one entry after TCRdb re-called the PCR reads with MiXCR. There are approximately 690,000 distinct CDR3 sequences in the sample; approximately 59% occur only once, and 11% lies in the top ten. What was sequenced was blood. The source is a girl aged 2-15 years with multiple sclerosis.

With regard to this clonotype: At one end, the junction sequence differs from germline, possibly due to a read error. The rearrangement links TRBV3-1 to TRBJ2-1, with D possibly matching TRBD2 (6 bases). CDR1 and CDR2 (germline): LGHDT, YNNKEL (reference sequence). CDR3 length: 15 amino acids. The CDR3 sequence: CASSQAWRGYNEQFF. Here the CDR3 DNA reads TGTGCCAGCAGCCAAGCCTGGCGGGGCTACAACGAGCAGTTCTTC.

The V and J genes are TRBV20-1 and TRBJ2-1, with 7 positions matching TRBD2. V gave up 6 bases and J gave up 0 bases; unmatched junction bases: 17. Looked up from germline, CDR1 is DFQATT and CDR2 is SNEGSKA (reference sequence). CDR3 size: 18 residues. The CDR3 protein is CSAKQGLVGRSSYNEQFF. In nucleotides, the CDR3 is TGCAGTGCGAAACAAGGACTAGTCGGGCGGAGCTCCTACAATGAGCAGTTCTTC.

J is TRBJ2-1 and V is TRBV5-4, with TRBD2 as a possible D gene (6 bases). The CDR3 loop spans 23 amino acids. V lost 0 bases, J lost 7 bases, and 38 bases lay in between. The germline gives CDR1 SGHNT, CDR2 YYREEE (reference sequence). DNA of the CDR3: TGTGCCAGCAGCTTGGGGGGTCCCTCCTGGGTCGGCGGGGAACCTATAACGAGGAATGAGCAGTTCTTC. Translating gives CASSLGGPSWVGGEPITRNEQFF.

This chain links TRBV4-2 with TRBJ2-1; D uncertain. Trimming took off 0 bases at V and 9 bases at J, with 9 bases between the two ends. Germline CDR1 reads LGHNA; CDR2 reads YNFKEQ. The CDR3 has 13 residues. CDR3 protein: CASSQDEAAEQFF. Written as DNA, the CDR3 is TGTGCCAGCAGCCAAGATGAAGCCGCTGAGCAGTTCTTC.

The V call is TRBV4-3, the J call TRBJ1-2; D is perhaps TRBD1 (5 bases). From germline, CDR1 is LGHNA and CDR2 YSLEER. The CDR3 extends over 14 amino acids. Trimming stripped 1 base from V and 5 bases from J, with 11 bases between. In nucleotides, the CDR3 is TGCGCCAGCAGCCAAGTCGGGACGGCGTATGGCTACACCTTC. This codes for CASSQVGTAYGYTF.

This clonotype has a handful of counts. The chain uses TRBV5-6 and TRBJ2-1; TRBD1 matches 10 bases. This CDR3 spans 17 amino acids. The germline V gene has CDR1 SGHDT and CDR2 YYEEEE. The junction had 11 bases not matched to a gene; V was cut back by 4 bases and J by 4 bases. CDR3 protein: CASSLRQGATQYNEQFF. Written as DNA, the CDR3 is TGTGCCAGCAGCCTTAGACAGGGGGCTACCCAGTACAATGAGCAGTTCTTC.

This clonotype was counted at least ten times. This chain joins TRBV20-1 and TRBJ2-1, with D unresolved. Germline assignment: CDR1 DFQATT and CDR2 SNEGSKA (reference sequence). The CDR3 is 10 amino acids. CDR3 nucleotide sequence: TGCAGCGCCGACTACAATGAGCAGTTCTTC. This gives the protein CSADYNEQFF.

In nucleotides, the CDR3 is TGTGCCAGCAGCGGGGGGGCTCCCGTTCGTATTTTAGGCAATGAGCAGTTCTTC. It is translated as CASSGGAPVRILGNEQFF. The J gene is TRBJ2-1, the V gene TRBV9; D is perhaps TRBD1 or TRBD2 (6 bases each). Germline V CDR1 and CDR2: SGDLS, YYNGEE. V was pared by 3 bases and J by 6 bases, with 25 bases between. The CDR3 is made up of 18 amino acids.

The rearrangement links TRBV18 to TRBJ2-7; D call uncertain. The CDR3 runs to 14 residues. The V gene's germline CDR1 is KGHSH and CDR2 LQKENI. V was pared by 3 bases and J by 1 base, with 10 bases between. CDR3 amino acids: CASSPRNRSYEQYF. In nucleotides, the CDR3 is TGTGCCAGCTCACCGCGTAATCGTTCCTACGAGCAGTACTTC.

The DNA of the CDR3 is TGTGCCAGCAGTTTACGGCTAATGGGGTACGAGCAGTACTTC. This sequence encodes CASSLRLMGYEQYF. The chain is built from TRBV27 and TRBJ2-7; no firm D call. Germline-derived CDR1 and CDR2 are MNHEY and SMNVEV (reference sequence). This CDR3 is built from 14 residues. V was pared by 2 bases and J by 4 bases, with 12 bases between.

V and J are TRBV29-1 and TRBJ2-4, with TRBD1 matching 10 bases. The DNA matches TRBJ2-7 better at its end, which makes the J call doubtful. This CDR3 has 15 residues. Germline loops: CDR1 SQVTM, CDR2 ANQGSEA. DNA of the CDR3: TGCAGCGTTGAAGATCATGGGACAGGGGACGACGAGCAGTACTTC. Its protein is CSVEDHGTGDDEQYF.

This clonotype was seen a few times. The rearrangement joins TRBV29-1 to TRBJ2-3; D is unresolved. CDR1 and CDR2 from the germline V gene are SQVTM and ANQGSEA. Trimming took off 3 bases at V and 4 bases at J, with 11 bases between the two ends. The CDR3 totals 13 residues. CDR3 coding DNA: TGCAGCGTTGAGGTTCAGGTAGCAGATACGCAGTATTTT. It is translated as CSVEVQVADTQYF.

This clonotype was found a few times. The chain couples TRBV6-5 to TRBJ2-5; TRBD1 matches at 7 bases. The better agreement between TRBJ2-7 and the DNA end casts doubt on the J call. This CDR3 has 11 residues. CDR1 and CDR2 (germline): MNHEY, SVGAGI. The CDR3 spells CASKGAAEQYF. For the CDR3, the DNA is TGTGCCAGCAAGGGGGCAGCCGAGCAGTACTTC.

This clonotype was detected only once. The genes are TRBV11-2 and TRBJ1-2; D is undetermined. The CDR3 spans 17 residues. Germline assignment: CDR1 SGHAT and CDR2 FQNNGV. V was pared by 5 bases and J by 0 bases, with 19 bases between. The CDR3 loop reads CASSDYLVEPANYGYTF. The CDR3 DNA sequence: TGTGCCAGCAGCGATTATCTAGTGGAACCAGCTAACTATGGCTACACCTTC.

This clonotype occurred once. The chain combines TRBV29-1 with TRBJ1-2; D gene uncertain. V lost 7 bases and J lost 6, with 18 bases in between. CDR1 is SQVTM, CDR2 ANQGSEA, per germline. The CDR3 runs to 13 residues. The CDR3 region is CSAWTALENGYTF. The CDR3 DNA sequence: TGCAGCGCCTGGACTGCTTTGGAGAATGGCTACACCTTC. Full variable domain (missing parts from reference TRBV29-1 and TRBJ1-2): SAVISQKPSRDICQRGTSLTIQCQVDSQVTMMFWYRQQPGQSLTLIATANQGSEATYESGFVIDKFPISRPNLTFSTLTVSNMSPEDSSIYLCSAWTALENGYTFGSGTRLTVV.

This sequence joins TRBV28 and TRBJ1-4; TRBD1 agrees at 9 bases. CDR1 and CDR2 (germline): MDHEN, SYDVKM. V shed 6 bases, J shed 0 bases, and the junction held 2 bases outside the gene matches. The CDR3 loop spans 15 amino acids. The CDR3 is CASRGDRATNEKLFF. CDR3 bases: TGTGCCAGCAGGGGGGACAGGGCAACTAATGAAAAACTGTTTTTT.

There are a few counts of this clonotype. The chain combines TRBV29-1 with TRBJ2-1, with a tentative D call TRBD1 (6 bases). The CDR3 loop spans 12 amino acids. V was cut by 5 bases and J by 5 bases, with 10 bases left in between. Germline values: CDR1 SQVTM, CDR2 ANQGSEA. CDR3 sequence: CSVKKGDNEQFF. CDR3 sequence (DNA): TGCAGCGTTAAGAAGGGGGACAATGAGCAGTTCTTC.

This rearrangement joins TRBV9 to TRBJ2-3; perhaps D is TRBD1 or TRBD2 (6 bases each). The V gene lost 4 bases and the J gene lost 5 bases, with 20 bases spanning the gap. This CDR3 is 16 amino acids long. Germline V gene data show CDR1 as SGDLS and CDR2 as YYNGEE. CDR3 bases: TGTGCCAGCAGCCTTAGGGGGGACCCAGTGATAGATACGCAGTATTTT. Amino acid sequence: CASSLRGDPVIDTQYF.

The V gene is TRBV12-5, the J gene TRBJ2-3, with 9 bases fitting TRBD2. The germline V gene has CDR1 LGHNT and CDR2 FRNRAP. V was pared by 5 bases and J by 3 bases, with 3 bases of the junction left unmatched. The CDR3 covers 14 residues. CDR3 DNA sequence: TGTGCTAGTGGTGGGGGACTAGCTACAGATACGCAGTATTTT. Translated: CASGGGLATDTQYF.

The J gene is TRBJ2-5, the V gene TRBV15; D ambiguous. The CDR3 totals 13 residues. V lost 2 bases and J lost 2, with 6 bases in between. The germline gives CDR1 LNHNV, CDR2 YYDKDF (reference sequence). The CDR3 coding sequence is TGTGCCACCAGCAGACAGTCACAAGAGACCCAGTACTTC. This gives the protein CATSRQSQETQYF.

This clonotype was seen more than once but under ten times. The gene calls are TRBV6-2 or TRBV6-3 and TRBJ2-1; D not resolved. This CDR3 is built from 11 residues. V lost 2 bases, J lost 10 bases, and 6 bases lay in between. In germline, CDR1 is MNHEY, CDR2 SVGEGT. The CDR3 DNA follows: TGTGCCAGCAGTTACGCGAGGGAGCAGTTCTTC. Translation gives CASSYAREQFF.

The chain couples TRBV6-2 or TRBV6-3 to TRBJ1-2; D is unclear. The V end was cut by 4 bases, the J end by 0 bases, with 6 bases between. CDR1 and CDR2 (germline): MNHEY, SVGEGT. The CDR3 contains 13 residues. This CDR3 is CASSSSSNYGYTF. The CDR3 nucleotides read TGTGCCAGCAGTTCCTCTTCTAACTATGGCTACACCTTC.

The chain employs TRBV7-9 and TRBJ2-6; either TRBD1 or TRBD2 may fit D (5 bases each). The V and J ends lost 4 bases and 0 bases respectively, with 16 bases between them. CDR1 is SEHNR, CDR2 FQNEAQ, per germline (reference sequence). The CDR3 sequence is 18 residues long. In DNA, the CDR3 is TGTGCCAGCAGCTCTTCGACAGAGGGCAACTCTGGGGCCAACGTCCTGACTTTC. It encodes CASSSSTEGNSGANVLTF.

This sequence joins TRBV27 and TRBJ2-7, with 7 bases lining up with TRBD2. Germline V gene sequence: CDR1 MNHEY, CDR2 SMNVEV (reference sequence). V lost 8 bases, J lost 4 bases, and 8 bases stayed unmatched. The CDR3 is made up of 13 amino acids. This CDR3 is CASSDAGGYEQYV. CDR3 in DNA: TGTGCCAGCTCTGATGCCGGGGGGTACGAGCAGTACGTC.

This clonotype was recorded once. One end of the junction is discordant with germline, which a read error may explain. The chain links TRBV5-1 to TRBJ2-7; 11 bases line up with TRBD2. The CDR3 consists of 15 residues. Per germline, CDR1 SGHRS and CDR2 YFSETQ. The CDR3 spells CTSSRLAGGIYEQYF. The CDR3 DNA follows: TGCACCAGCAGCCGTCTAGCGGGGGGAATCTACGAGCAGTACTTC.

The gene calls are TRBV20-1 and TRBJ2-1; a weak D match, TRBD2 (6 bases). V lost 0 bases, J lost 4 bases, and 10 bases lay in between. The CDR3 is 14 residues long. In germline, CDR1 is DFQATT, CDR2 SNEGSKA (reference sequence). For the CDR3, the DNA is TGCAGTGCTAGAGATGGGGCGGGATACAATGAGCAGTTCTTC. Translating it yields CSARDGAGYNEQFF.

The V and J genes are TRBV7-4 and TRBJ2-7, with 10 bases fitting TRBD2. The CDR3 is made up of 15 amino acids. V trimming: 4 bases; J trimming: 2 bases; junction bases outside the gene matches: 5. CDR1 is SGHVT, CDR2 SQSDAQ, per germline. The CDR3 here is CASSYGLAEPYEQYF. The CDR3 bases are TGTGCCAGCAGCTACGGACTAGCGGAGCCCTACGAGCAGTACTTC.

This clonotype was seen ten or more times. The chain carries TRBV3-1 and TRBJ1-5, with D possibly TRBD1 on 5 matching bases. Trimming shortened V by 3 bases and J by 3 bases, and 9 bases separated the two germline ends. Germline V CDR1 and CDR2: LGHDT, YNNKEL (reference sequence). The CDR3 spans 14 residues. The CDR3 coding sequence is TGTGCCAGCAGCCATGGGGGTCTCAATCAGCCCCAGCATTTT. It yields the protein CASSHGGLNQPQHF.

This clonotype has just a few counts. The CDR3 DNA is TGCAGTGCTAGAGAGATTGGCAGGGGCTATGGCTACACCTTC. Its protein product is CSAREIGRGYGYTF. This chain joins TRBV20-1 and TRBJ1-2, with D maybe TRBD1 (6 bases). CDR1 DFQATT and CDR2 SNEGSKA come from the germline V gene (reference sequence). Trimming took off 0 bases at V and 4 bases at J, with 12 bases between the two ends. The CDR3 covers 14 residues.